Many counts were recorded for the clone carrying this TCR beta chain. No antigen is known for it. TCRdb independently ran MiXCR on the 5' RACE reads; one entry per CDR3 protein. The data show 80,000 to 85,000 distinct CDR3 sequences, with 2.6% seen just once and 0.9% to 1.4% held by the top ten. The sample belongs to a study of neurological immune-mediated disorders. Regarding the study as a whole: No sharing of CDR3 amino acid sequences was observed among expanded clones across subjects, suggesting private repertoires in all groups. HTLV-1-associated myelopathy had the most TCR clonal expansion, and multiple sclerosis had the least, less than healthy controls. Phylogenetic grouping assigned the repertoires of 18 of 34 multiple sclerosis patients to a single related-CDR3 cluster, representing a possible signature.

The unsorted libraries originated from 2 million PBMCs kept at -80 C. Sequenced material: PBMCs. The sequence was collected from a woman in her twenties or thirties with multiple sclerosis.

The CDR3 region is CAGGTFNEKLFF. The CDR3 DNA sequence: TGTGCTGGGGGGACCTTTAATGAAAAACTGTTTTTT. The V call is TRBV6-2 or TRBV6-3, the J call TRBJ1-4, with D possibly matching TRBD1 (5 bases). Germline lookup yields CDR1 MNHEY and CDR2 SVGEGT. There are 12 residues in the CDR3.